A single sample gave rise to the 31 T cell receptor beta chains below, sequenced in a study of cytomegalovirus exposure and HLA in healthy donors. PCR primers comprised 60 Vbeta and 13 Jbeta primers. Sequenced by immunoSEQ multiplex PCR; TCRdb stores in-frame clones only, minus some. The sample consists of roughly 100,000 clones, roughly 76% of them appearing once. The sample taken for sequencing was PBMCs. These receptors all stem from a woman aged 50 to 65 in good health and CMV-seropositive.

This chain connects TRBV7-6 to TRBJ1-5, with D possibly TRBD1 on 6 matching bases. V was trimmed by 8 bases and J by 1 base, leaving 9 bases between them. CDR3 size: 13 residues. Looked up from germline, CDR1 is SGHVS and CDR2 is FNYEAQ. CDR3 region: CASGRGSNQPQHF. DNA of the CDR3: TGTGCCAGCGGGAGGGGGAGCAATCAGCCCCAGCATTTT.

This clone was seen only once. The gene calls are TRBV7-2 and TRBJ1-2, with 8 bases fitting TRBD1. Trimming took 5 bases from V and 5 from J; bases not matched to a gene: 10. The CDR3 is 15 amino acids. Looked up from germline, CDR1 is SGHTA and CDR2 is FQGNSA. The DNA of the CDR3 is TGTGCCAGCAGCCCCCGGGCAGGGGGCTATTATGGCTACACCTTC. It yields the protein CASSPRAGGYYGYTF.

The V call is TRBV5-4, the J call TRBJ2-2; 7 positions match TRBD1. The CDR3 has 16 amino acids. The V segment lost 2 bases and the J segment 2 bases; nucleotides outside the gene matches: 6. CDR1 is SGHNT, CDR2 YYREEE, per germline (reference sequence). The CDR3 loop is CASSFMTGSNTGELFF. The CDR3 DNA is TGTGCCAGCAGCTTCATGACAGGGAGTAACACCGGGGAGCTGTTTTTT.

The V gene is TRBV6-6, the J gene TRBJ1-2; no clear D gene. Germline assignment: CDR1 MNHNY and CDR2 SVGAGI (reference sequence). CDR3 size: 12 residues. Trimming cost V 9 bases and J 4 bases, with 12 bases left between them. The CDR3 protein is CASRGSAYGYTF. In DNA, the CDR3 is TGTGCCAGTAGAGGGTCCGCCTATGGCTACACCTTC.

This clone came up many times. J is TRBJ2-5 and V is TRBV10-3; 10 nucleotides align to TRBD1. This CDR3 is built from 18 residues. Trimming removed 0 bases from V and 2 bases from J; junction bases left unmatched: 9. CDR1 ENHRY and CDR2 SYGVKD come from the germline V gene. The CDR3 DNA sequence: TGTGCCATCAGTGAGTCTATTTTGGGACAGGGGAAGCAAGAGACCCAGTACTTC. This sequence encodes CAISESILGQGKQETQYF.

This chain links TRBV19 with TRBJ2-5, with D perhaps TRBD2 (5 bases). The J call may be faulty, since TRBJ2-7 better matches the DNA end. CDR3 size: 16 residues. Germline V gene lookup returns CDR1 LNHDA and CDR2 SQIVND (reference sequence). Here the CDR3 DNA reads TGTGCCAGTAGTACCCGGGATCCGGTGAGCTCCTACGAGCAGTACTTC. It codes for CASSTRDPVSSYEQYF.

This clone was seen only a few times. J is TRBJ2-1 and V is TRBV7-9; D not resolved. Germline V CDR1 and CDR2: SEHNR, FQNEAQ (reference sequence). The CDR3 consists of 14 residues. Trimming cost V 1 base and J 4 bases, with 8 bases left between them. The CDR3 region is CASSLVAAYNEQFF. As DNA, the CDR3 is TGTGCCAGCAGCTTAGTCGCGGCTTACAATGAGCAGTTCTTC. Full variable domain (outside the CDR3, taken from reference TRBV7-9 and TRBJ2-1): DTGVSQNPRHKITKRGQNVTFRCDPISEHNRLYWYRQTLGQGPEFLTYFQNEAQLEKSRLLSDRFSAERPKGSFSTLEIQRTEQGDSAMYLCASSLVAAYNEQFFGPGTRLTVL.

The chain links TRBV28 to TRBJ1-1, with D possibly being TRBD1 (5 bases). Between the trimmed V and J ends, which lost 3 bases and 1 base, there was a span of 9 bases. The CDR3 sequence is 14 residues long. Germline CDR1 and CDR2: MDHEN and SYDVKM. The CDR3 DNA follows: TGTGCCAGCAGTTTTTGGACAACGAACACTGAAGCTTTCTTT. This gives the protein CASSFWTTNTEAFF.

The chain uses TRBV6-6 and TRBJ1-2; 7 nucleotides align to TRBD1. The CDR3 runs 13 residues. V shed 0 bases and J 8 bases; nucleotides not matched to a gene: 3. CDR1 MNHNY and CDR2 SVGAGI come from the germline V gene (reference sequence). CDR3 loop: CASSYSQGKGYTF. CDR3 bases: TGTGCCAGCAGTTACTCACAGGGGAAGGGCTACACCTTC.

This clone was counted a few times. J is TRBJ1-4 and V is TRBV7-6, with TRBD1 matching over 9 bases. Per germline, CDR1 SGHVS and CDR2 FNYEAQ. The ends lost 6 bases at V and 8 bases at J; junction bases unmatched: 7. The CDR3 loop spans 14 amino acids. The DNA of the CDR3 is TGTGCCAGCAGTTCCTTAACAGGGGGCGAAAAACTGTTTTTT. Protein product: CASSSLTGGEKLFF.

The chain is built from TRBV4-2 and TRBJ1-4, with 7 positions matching TRBD1. The CDR3 has 14 residues. V shed 4 bases and J 6 bases; nucleotides not matched to a gene: 5. The V gene's germline CDR1 is LGHNA and CDR2 YNFKEQ. CDR3 sequence (DNA): TGTGCCAGCAGCCCCGGCAGGGGGTATGAAAAACTGTTTTTT. Translating gives CASSPGRGYEKLFF.

This sequence joins TRBV5-1 and TRBJ2-2; unclear D gene. The CDR3 contains 14 residues. The germline CDR1 and CDR2 sequences are SGHRS and YFSETQ. V shed 1 base and J shed 5 bases, with 9 bases lying between them. CDR3 region: CASSLSVVTGELFF. The DNA of the CDR3 is TGCGCCAGCAGCTTGTCGGTAGTTACCGGGGAGCTGTTTTTT.

This clone was seen a single time. This rearrangement joins TRBV7-9 to TRBJ2-5, with 7 bases fitting TRBD1. Trimming removed 1 base from V and 4 bases from J; junction bases left unmatched: 6. The CDR3 is 15 residues long. Per the germline V gene, CDR1 is SEHNR and CDR2 is FQNEAQ (reference sequence). The CDR3 region is CASSLVGGAGETQYF. CDR3 in DNA: TGTGCCAGCAGCTTAGTAGGGGGCGCGGGAGAGACCCAGTACTTC.

This clone was found once. The V and J genes are TRBV2 and TRBJ1-2; 9 nucleotides agree with TRBD1. The CDR3 consists of 15 residues. From germline, CDR1 is SNHLY and CDR2 FYNNEI. V lost 2 bases to trimming and J lost 10 bases; unmatched junction nucleotides: 11. The CDR3 coding sequence is TGTGCCAGCAGTGAAAAGGGACAGGGCTTCGATGACTACACCTTC. Its translation is CASSEKGQGFDDYTF. Full variable domain (remainder filled in from reference TRBV2 and TRBJ1-2): EPEVTQTPSHQVTQMGQEVILRCVPISNHLYFYWYRQILGQKVEFLVSFYNNEISEKSEIFDDQFSVERPDGSNFTLKIRSTKLEDSAMYFCASSEKGQGFDDYTFGSGTRLTVV.

The rearrangement joins TRBV19 to TRBJ2-1; tentatively, D is TRBD1 (6 bases). V gave up 7 bases and J gave up 5 bases, with 12 bases separating them. This CDR3 spans 13 amino acids. In germline, CDR1 is LNHDA, CDR2 SQIVND (reference sequence). The CDR3 reads CASKGTNNNEQFF. Written as DNA, the CDR3 is TGTGCCAGTAAAGGGACAAATAACAATGAGCAGTTCTTC. The full variable domain, in which reference TRBV19 and TRBJ2-1 provide the parts outside the CDR3, is DGGITQSPKYLFRKEGQNVTLSCEQNLNHDAMYWYRQDPGQGLRLIYYSQIVNDFQKGDIAEGYSVSREKKESFPLTVTSAQKNPTAFYLCASKGTNNNEQFFGPGTRLTVL.

The V call is TRBV9, the J call TRBJ2-2, with TRBD1 as a possible D gene (6 bases). Germline-derived CDR1 and CDR2 are SGDLS and YYNGEE. The CDR3 is 18 amino acids. V was pared by 4 bases and J by 0 bases, with 19 bases between. The CDR3 region is CASSQFRLRTANTGELFF. DNA of the CDR3: TGTGCCAGCAGCCAATTCCGACTCCGGACAGCGAACACCGGGGAGCTGTTTTTT.

In this sample, this clone turned up once. This chain uses TRBV7-9 with TRBJ2-5; TRBD2 matches at 7 bases. The CDR3 is made up of 14 amino acids. The V segment lost 4 bases and the J segment 1 base; nucleotides outside the gene matches: 3. Per germline, CDR1 SEHNR and CDR2 FQNEAQ (reference sequence). CDR3 nucleotide sequence: TGTGCCAGCAGCTCGGGACTACTCCAAGAGACCCAGTACTTC. Protein sequence: CASSSGLLQETQYF.

The rearrangement links TRBV19 to TRBJ1-2; D remains ambiguous. Trimming left V 7 bases short and J 3 bases short, with 15 bases between. Germline V lookup: CDR1 LNHDA, CDR2 SQIVND (reference sequence). The CDR3 contains 14 residues. The CDR3 loop is CASKVQLTYYGYTF. The CDR3 DNA sequence: TGTGCCAGTAAGGTACAGCTAACTTACTATGGCTACACCTTC.

The chain combines TRBV4-1 with TRBJ2-2, with a weak D call TRBD2 (5 bases). Trimming stripped 0 bases from V and 4 bases from J, with 12 bases between. The CDR3 covers 16 residues. CDR1 is MGHRA, CDR2 YSYEKL, per germline. The CDR3, as DNA: TGCGCCAGCAGCCAAGAGAGGGCGGGTTTCACCGGGGAGCTGTTTTTT. Protein sequence: CASSQERAGFTGELFF.

The V gene is TRBV7-3, the J gene TRBJ2-1; 12 bases are a match to TRBD2. The V gene end was trimmed by 3 bases and the J gene end by 9 bases; junction bases not matched to a gene: 15. The germline V gene encodes CDR1 SGHTA and CDR2 FQGTGA. The CDR3 contains 18 residues. CDR3 loop: CASSFGTSGGSKMVEQFF. CDR3 DNA: TGTGCCAGCAGCTTCGGAACTAGCGGGGGGTCCAAGATGGTTGAGCAGTTCTTC.

This chain joins TRBV11-3 and TRBJ2-1; TRBD1 matches at 10 bases. The V segment lost 1 base and the J segment 7 bases; nucleotides outside the gene matches: 4. CDR3 length: 15 residues. Germline V gene data show CDR1 as SGHNT and CDR2 as YENEEA. The CDR3 sequence is CASSLGQGADNEQFF. CDR3 in DNA: TGTGCCAGCAGCTTAGGACAGGGGGCGGATAATGAGCAGTTCTTC.

This clone was counted a few times. This chain connects TRBV9 to TRBJ1-2; 8 bases are a match to TRBD1. The germline V gene encodes CDR1 SGDLS and CDR2 YYNGEE. This CDR3 contains 17 residues. Losses at the gene ends were 3 bases for V and 0 bases for J; bases not matched to a gene: 10. In nucleotides, the CDR3 is TGTGCCAGCAGCGCCGGGAACAGGGGGTTCTCTAACTATGGCTACACCTTC. Translated: CASSAGNRGFSNYGYTF.

This chain joins TRBV5-1 and TRBJ1-3; D unclear. The CDR3 extends over 15 amino acids. Germline assignment: CDR1 SGHRS and CDR2 YFSETQ. The ends were cut back, 2 bases at V and 1 base at J, with 10 bases in the middle. The chain's CDR3 is CASSFSGVSGNTIYF. The CDR3 nucleotides read TGCGCCAGCAGCTTCAGCGGGGTATCTGGAAACACCATATATTTT.

This clone came up a few times. J is TRBJ2-5 and V is TRBV5-4; 7 bases align to TRBD1. The CDR3 covers 16 residues. J lost 0 bases, V lost 0 bases, and 5 bases had no gene match. The germline gives CDR1 SGHNT, CDR2 YYREEE (reference sequence). The CDR3 DNA is TGTGCCAGCAGCTTGGCCTTACAGGGGTACCAAGAGACCCAGTACTTC. Translation: CASSLALQGYQETQYF.

The chain employs TRBV6-5 and TRBJ2-7, with D hard to call. This CDR3 contains 13 residues. In germline, CDR1 is MNHEY, CDR2 SVGAGI. V was shortened by 4 bases and J by 3 bases, with 10 bases between the two germline ends. CDR3 in amino acids: CASSSLLGYEQYF. CDR3 nucleotide sequence: TGTGCCAGCAGTTCCCTCCTAGGCTACGAGCAGTACTTC.

This clone occurred once. V gene TRBV19 combines with J gene TRBJ1-1; D not certain. CDR1 is LNHDA and CDR2 is SQIVND in the germline V gene (reference sequence). V shed 5 bases and J shed 0 bases, with 10 bases lying between them. CDR3 length equals 14 residues. The CDR3 loop is CASSPGWMNTEAFF. The CDR3 region has the DNA TGTGCCAGTAGTCCGGGGTGGATGAACACTGAAGCTTTCTTT.

The genes are TRBV19 and TRBJ1-1, with D perhaps TRBD1 (6 bases). Germline loops: CDR1 LNHDA, CDR2 SQIVND (reference sequence). The V end was cut by 5 bases, the J end by 7 bases, with 23 bases between. CDR3 size: 16 residues. The CDR3 DNA reads as TGTGCCAGTAGTCCCCGGGGGGAACAGGGACTTAGTGAAGCTTTCTTT. Residues: CASSPRGEQGLSEAFF.

The CDR3 sequence is CASSLSTNANTEAFF. The CDR3, as DNA: TGTGCCAGCAGCTTATCGACAAATGCGAACACTGAAGCTTTCTTT. This sequence joins TRBV7-9 and TRBJ1-1; D is uncertain. V shed 2 bases and J shed 1 base, with 11 bases lying between them. The CDR3 runs 15 residues. Germline CDR1 and CDR2: SEHNR and FQNEAQ (reference sequence).

This sequence joins TRBV5-1 and TRBJ1-2; tentative D call: TRBD1 (6 bases). The germline V and J ends were trimmed by 4 bases and 6 bases, with 13 bases remaining between them. Germline CDR1 and CDR2: SGHRS and YFSETQ. The CDR3 is made up of 13 amino acids. The CDR3 sequence is CASSGGQGDGYTF. In DNA, the CDR3 is TGCGCCAGCAGCGGGGGACAAGGTGATGGCTACACCTTC.

The CDR3 nucleotides read TGTGCCAGCAGCTTGTTTGGGACAGGGAATGAAAAACTGTTTTTT. It yields the protein CASSLFGTGNEKLFF. This chain connects TRBV7-9 to TRBJ1-4; 9 positions match TRBD1. V gave up 3 bases and J gave up 5 bases; unmatched junction bases: 4. The CDR3 is 15 amino acids. Germline V gene data show CDR1 as SEHNR and CDR2 as FQNEAQ (reference sequence). Complete variable domain (other parts from reference TRBV7-9 and TRBJ1-4): DTGVSQNPRHKITKRGQNVTFRCDPISEHNRLYWYRQTLGQGPEFLTYFQNEAQLEKSRLLSDRFSAERPKGSFSTLEIQRTEQGDSAMYLCASSLFGTGNEKLFFGSGTQLSVL.

The chain joins TRBV9 to TRBJ1-1, with a weak D call TRBD1 (5 bases). This CDR3 is 13 amino acids long. In germline, CDR1 is SGDLS, CDR2 YYNGEE. Between the trimmed V and J ends, which lost 4 bases and 4 bases, there was a span of 11 bases. In DNA, the CDR3 is TGTGCCAGCAGCCCCCAGGGTTTCACTGAAGCTTTCTTT. Amino acid sequence: CASSPQGFTEAFF. The full variable domain, rest sourced from reference TRBV9 and TRBJ1-1, is DSGVTQTPKHLITATGQRVTLRCSPRSGDLSVYWYQQSLDQGLQFLIQYYNGEERAKGNILERFSAQQFPDLHSELNLSSLELGDSALYFCASSPQGFTEAFFGQGTRLTVV.